This TCR beta chain was identified in a study of blood T cell repertoires in COVID-19. Study details: Acute and convalescent COVID-19 specimens originated in the United States, Italy and Spain.

Original data processing: Estimated nucleated cell counts came from reference gene primer amplification. Measured with immunoSEQ multiplex PCR; TCRdb has only the in-frame clones, and not every one. That table supplies the V and J calls and clone size; D and trimming were determined from the DNA. This table has about 170,000 clones, roughly 81% appearing once. CDR1 MGHRA and CDR2 YSYEKL come from the germline V gene. There are 13 residues in the CDR3. V was pared by 9 bases and J by 2 bases, with 11 bases between. This TCR came from a man aged 35 to 55 who had recovered from COVID-19. The rearrangement joins TRBV4-1 to TRBJ2-1; perhaps TRBD2 as D (5 bases). The specimen sequenced was peripheral blood. Here the CDR3 DNA reads TGCGCCAGTGGGCGGGCCGCCTACAATGAGCAGTTCTTC. Translated: CASGRAAYNEQFF.